The 10 T cell receptor beta chains below all came from one sample that was sequenced in a study of blood T cell repertoires in COVID-19. The repertoire was sequenced with immunoSEQ multiplex PCR; TCRdb's copy has only in-frame clones and lacks some. Among around 55,000 clones listed, about nine tenths were seen once. The sequenced material came from peripheral blood. The receptors shown here come from a man in his forties with acute or convalescent COVID-19.

V is TRBV19 and J is TRBJ1-2; possibly TRBD1 for D (5 bases). The CDR3 is 18 residues long. From germline, CDR1 is LNHDA and CDR2 SQIVND (reference sequence). V lost 6 bases and J 0 bases, leaving 23 bases between the germline ends. The CDR3 DNA reads TGTGCCAGTAGCCCCCTTGCAACAGGAACGACAGCTAACTATGGCTACACCTTC. It encodes CASSPLATGTTANYGYTF.

This clone turned up a few times. The chain couples TRBV6-1 to TRBJ1-1, with unresolved D. The CDR3 contains 13 residues. The germline gives CDR1 MNHNS, CDR2 SASEGT. Trimming pared 3 bases from V and 0 bases from J, leaving 5 bases between. CDR3 sequence: CASSDTMNTEAFF. CDR3 sequence (DNA): TGTGCCAGCAGTGACACAATGAACACTGAAGCTTTCTTT.

V gene TRBV5-6 combines with J gene TRBJ2-7, with D possibly matching TRBD1 (7 bases). Germline V CDR1 and CDR2: SGHDT, YYEEEE. The V gene lost 4 bases and the J gene lost 3 bases, with 20 bases spanning the gap. The CDR3 totals 16 residues. The CDR3 region is CASSKGAPRTNYEQYF. The CDR3 DNA is TGTGCCAGCAGCAAGGGGGCCCCACGGACTAACTACGAGCAGTACTTC.

This chain links TRBV7-8 with TRBJ2-1, with D perhaps TRBD1 (6 bases). The CDR3 contains 16 residues. The V end lost 5 bases, the J end lost 3 bases, and 17 bases lay between the germline ends. Germline loops: CDR1 SGHVS, CDR2 FQNEAQ. The chain's CDR3 is CASSGGHRSNYNEQFF. The CDR3, as DNA: TGTGCCAGCAGCGGGGGACACCGAAGTAACTACAATGAGCAGTTCTTC.

The chain links TRBV25-1 to TRBJ1-1; D ambiguous. CDR1 is MGHDK, CDR2 SYGVNS, per germline. The V gene lost 7 bases and the J gene lost 3 bases, with 9 bases spanning the gap. This CDR3 comprises 12 residues. CDR3 nucleotides: TGTGCCAGCACTTCACGAGACACTGAAGCTTTCTTT. As protein: CASTSRDTEAFF.

The chain links TRBV6-6 to TRBJ2-3, with D possibly TRBD2 on 6 matching bases. This CDR3 region has 13 residues. Trimming removed 8 bases from V and 2 bases from J, with 11 bases in between. CDR1 is MNHNY and CDR2 is SVGAGI in the germline V gene (reference sequence). In DNA form, the CDR3 reads TGTGCCAGCCTGGGACTCAACACAGATACGCAGTATTTT. The encoded protein is CASLGLNTDTQYF.

The J gene is TRBJ2-7, the V gene TRBV27, with D possibly being TRBD2 (6 bases). Germline CDR1 is MNHEY and CDR2 is SMNVEV (reference sequence). There are 14 residues in the CDR3. V lost 6 bases to trimming and J lost 5 bases, with 17 bases between them. The CDR3 loop reads CASSRAGTTDEQYF. The CDR3 bases are TGTGCCAGCAGCCGGGCGGGAACCACGGACGAGCAGTACTTC.

This clone has just one count. The chain joins TRBV2 to TRBJ1-5, with TRBD1 matching 9 bases. The J segment lost 3 bases and the V segment lost 4 bases, leaving 4 bases of the junction unmatched. This CDR3 is built from 15 residues. Per the germline V gene, CDR1 is SNHLY and CDR2 is FYNNEI. The CDR3 region has the DNA TGTGCCAGCAGTGGAGGACAGGGGTCCAATCAGCCCCAGCATTTT. This encodes CASSGGQGSNQPQHF. The variable domain in full, completed from reference TRBV2 and TRBJ1-5, reads EPEVTQTPSHQVTQMGQEVILRCVPISNHLYFYWYRQILGQKVEFLVSFYNNEISEKSEIFDDQFSVERPDGSNFTLKIRSTKLEDSAMYFCASSGGQGSNQPQHFGDGTRLSIL.

This chain uses TRBV18 with TRBJ2-7; TRBD2 matches at 12 bases. Germline trimming cut 3 bases from V and 2 bases from J; bases unmatched to any gene: 2. Per germline, CDR1 KGHSH and CDR2 LQKENI. The CDR3 has 15 amino acids. The CDR3, as DNA: TGTGCCAGCTCACCCGGACTAGCGGGAACCTACGAGCAGTACTTC. The encoded protein is CASSPGLAGTYEQYF.

V and J are TRBV18 and TRBJ2-2; the match to TRBD1 covers 7 bases. The CDR3 totals 16 residues. Germline loops: CDR1 KGHSH, CDR2 LQKENI. V lost 4 bases and J lost 1; bases outside the gene matches: 6. Written as DNA, the CDR3 is TGTGCCAGCTCACTGAACAGGGGTGAGAACACCGGGGAGCTGTTTTTT. Amino acids: CASSLNRGENTGELFF.